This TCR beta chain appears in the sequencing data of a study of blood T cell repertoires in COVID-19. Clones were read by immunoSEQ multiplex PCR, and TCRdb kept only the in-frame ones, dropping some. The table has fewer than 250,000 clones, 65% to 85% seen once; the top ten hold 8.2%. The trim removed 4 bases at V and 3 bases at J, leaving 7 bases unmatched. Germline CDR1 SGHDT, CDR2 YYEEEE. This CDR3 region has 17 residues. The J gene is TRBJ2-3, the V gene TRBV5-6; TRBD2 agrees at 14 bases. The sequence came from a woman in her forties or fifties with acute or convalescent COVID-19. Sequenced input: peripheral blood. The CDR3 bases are TGTGCCAGCAGCCCCGGGACTAGCGGGAGAGGAACAGATACGCAGTATTTT. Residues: CASSPGTSGRGTDTQYF.